This T cell receptor beta chain was recorded in a study of blood T cell repertoires in COVID-19. Study summary: Donors in the United States, Italy and Spain gave samples during acute or convalescent COVID-19. T cells, B-cell-depleted T cells, or PBMCs provided the cDNA or gDNA that served as material.

In the original workflow: Researchers report that nucleated cell counts were estimated from reference gene primer amplification. Produced via immunoSEQ multiplex PCR; TCRdb's table is partial and in-frame only. Clone size and the V and J calls come from that table; the DNA yielded D and trimming. This table has around 130,000 clones, approximately 86% appearing once. V lost 5 bases, J lost 1 base, and 9 bases lay in between. The CDR3 has 13 residues. CDR1 and CDR2 (germline): GTSNPN, SVGIG (reference sequence). The V call is TRBV30, the J call TRBJ1-5; tentatively, D is TRBD1 (6 bases). Sequencing was carried out using peripheral blood. The TCR was taken from a woman between 50 and 59 years old who had recovered from COVID-19. CDR3 DNA sequence: TGTGCCTGGGGGACACTCAGCAATCAGCCCCAGCATTTT. It translates to CAWGTLSNQPQHF.